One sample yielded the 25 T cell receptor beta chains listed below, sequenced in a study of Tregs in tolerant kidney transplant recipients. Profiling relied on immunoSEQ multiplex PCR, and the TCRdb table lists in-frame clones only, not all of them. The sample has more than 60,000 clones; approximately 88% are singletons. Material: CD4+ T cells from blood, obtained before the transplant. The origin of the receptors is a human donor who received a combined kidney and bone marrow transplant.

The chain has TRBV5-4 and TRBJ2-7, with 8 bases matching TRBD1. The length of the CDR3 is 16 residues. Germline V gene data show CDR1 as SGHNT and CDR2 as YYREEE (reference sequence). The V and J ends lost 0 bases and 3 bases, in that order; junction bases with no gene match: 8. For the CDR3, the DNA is TGTGCCAGCAGCTTGGCCCCTGGACAGGGTTTCTACGAGCAGTACTTC. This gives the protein CASSLAPGQGFYEQYF.

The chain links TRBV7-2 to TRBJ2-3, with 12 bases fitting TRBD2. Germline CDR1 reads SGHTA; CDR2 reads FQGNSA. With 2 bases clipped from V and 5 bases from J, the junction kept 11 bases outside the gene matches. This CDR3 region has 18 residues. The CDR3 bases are TGTGCCAGCAGCTTACTCCCGTCCGGGACTAGCGGGCGAGATACGCAGTATTTT. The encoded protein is CASSLLPSGTSGRDTQYF.

CDR3 sequence reads: CSVAVAGVTDTQYF. For the CDR3, the DNA is TGCAGCGTTGCTGTAGCGGGAGTCACAGATACGCAGTATTTT. This chain connects TRBV29-1 to TRBJ2-3; 9 nucleotides align to TRBD2. CDR3 length: 14 residues. Germline loops: CDR1 SQVTM, CDR2 ANQGSEA. V lost 4 bases to trimming and J lost 2 bases; unmatched junction nucleotides: 4.

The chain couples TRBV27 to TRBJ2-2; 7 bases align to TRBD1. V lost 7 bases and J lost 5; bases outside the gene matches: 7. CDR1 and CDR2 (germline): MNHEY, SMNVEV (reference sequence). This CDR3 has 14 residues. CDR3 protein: CASTSGQLTGELFF. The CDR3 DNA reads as TGTGCCAGCACCTCGGGACAGTTGACCGGGGAGCTGTTTTTT.

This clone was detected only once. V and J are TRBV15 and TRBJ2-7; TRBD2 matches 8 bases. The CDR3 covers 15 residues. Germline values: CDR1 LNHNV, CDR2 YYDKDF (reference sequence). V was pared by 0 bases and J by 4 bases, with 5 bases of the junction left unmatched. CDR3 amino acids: CATSRDISGSYEQYF. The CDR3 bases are TGTGCCACCAGCAGAGATATCAGCGGGAGTTACGAGCAGTACTTC.

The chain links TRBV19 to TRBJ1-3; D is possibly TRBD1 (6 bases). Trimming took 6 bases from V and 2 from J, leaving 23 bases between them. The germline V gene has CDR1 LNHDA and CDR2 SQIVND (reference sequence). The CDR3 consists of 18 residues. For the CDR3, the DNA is TGTGCCAGTAGACCGACAGGAGGTTACGTATTTACTGGAAACACCATATATTTT. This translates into CASRPTGGYVFTGNTIYF.

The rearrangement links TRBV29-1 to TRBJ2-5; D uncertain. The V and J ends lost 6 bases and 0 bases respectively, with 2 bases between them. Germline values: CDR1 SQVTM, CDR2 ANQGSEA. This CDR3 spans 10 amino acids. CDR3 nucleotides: TGCAGCGTCTACCAAGAGACCCAGTACTTC. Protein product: CSVYQETQYF. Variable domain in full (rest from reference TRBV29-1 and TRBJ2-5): SAVISQKPSRDICQRGTSLTIQCQVDSQVTMMFWYRQQPGQSLTLIATANQGSEATYESGFVIDKFPISRPNLTFSTLTVSNMSPEDSSIYLCSVYQETQYFGPGTRLLVL.

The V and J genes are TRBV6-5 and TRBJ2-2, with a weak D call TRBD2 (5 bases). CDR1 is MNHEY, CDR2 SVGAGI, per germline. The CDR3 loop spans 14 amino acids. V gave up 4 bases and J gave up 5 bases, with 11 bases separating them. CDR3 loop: CASSSPGVTGELFF. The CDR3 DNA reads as TGTGCCAGCAGTTCACCCGGGGTAACCGGGGAGCTGTTTTTT.

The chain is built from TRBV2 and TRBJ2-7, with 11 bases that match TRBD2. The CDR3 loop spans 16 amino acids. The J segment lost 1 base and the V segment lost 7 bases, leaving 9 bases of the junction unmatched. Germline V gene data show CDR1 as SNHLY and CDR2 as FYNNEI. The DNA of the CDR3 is TGTGCCAGCAATACTTTCACTAGCGGGAGATCCTACGAGCAGTACTTC. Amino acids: CASNTFTSGRSYEQYF.

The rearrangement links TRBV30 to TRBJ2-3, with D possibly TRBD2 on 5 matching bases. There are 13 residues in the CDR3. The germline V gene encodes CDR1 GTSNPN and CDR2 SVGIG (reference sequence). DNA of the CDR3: TGTGCGTATGGAGGCGATAGCACAGATACGCAGTATTTT. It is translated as CAYGGDSTDTQYF. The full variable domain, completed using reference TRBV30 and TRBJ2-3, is SQTIHQWPATLVQPVGSPLSLECTVEGTSNPNLYWYRQAAGRGLQLLFYSVGIGQISSEVPQNLSASRPQDRQFILSSKKLLLSDSGFYLCAYGGDSTDTQYFGPGTRLTVL.

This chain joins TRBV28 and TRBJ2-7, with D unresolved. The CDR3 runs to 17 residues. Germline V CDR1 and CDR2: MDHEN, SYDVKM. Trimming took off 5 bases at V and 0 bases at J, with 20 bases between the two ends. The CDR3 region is CASSVSIRGRTSYEQYF. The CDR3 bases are TGTGCCAGCAGTGTATCCATTCGTGGGCGTACCTCCTACGAGCAGTACTTC. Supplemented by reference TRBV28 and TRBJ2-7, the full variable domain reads DVKVTQSSRYLVKRTGEKVFLECVQDMDHENMFWYRQDPGLGLRLIYFSYDVKMKEKGDIPEGYSVSREKKERFSLILESASTNQTSMYLCASSVSIRGRTSYEQYFGPGTRLTVT.

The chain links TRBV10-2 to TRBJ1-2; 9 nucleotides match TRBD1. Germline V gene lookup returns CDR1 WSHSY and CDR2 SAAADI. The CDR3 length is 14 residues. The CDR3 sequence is CALLRGQGDYGYTF. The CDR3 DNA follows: TGCGCTCTACTTAGGGGACAGGGTGATTATGGCTACACCTTC.

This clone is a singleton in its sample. CDR3 loop: CASGAPGTGGLNEQFF. DNA for the CDR3: TGTGCCAGCGGAGCCCCCGGGACAGGGGGACTCAATGAGCAGTTCTTC. The chain links TRBV6-6 to TRBJ2-1, with TRBD1 matching over 11 bases. CDR3 length: 16 residues. The germline gives CDR1 MNHNY, CDR2 SVGAGI (reference sequence). Trimming removed 8 bases from V and 6 bases from J; junction bases left unmatched: 12.

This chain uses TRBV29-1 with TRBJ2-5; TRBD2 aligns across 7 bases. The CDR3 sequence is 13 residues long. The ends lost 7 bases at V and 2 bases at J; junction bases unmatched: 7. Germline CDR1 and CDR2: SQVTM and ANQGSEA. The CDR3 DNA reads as TGCAGCGGAATGCGGGGGAGGCAAGAGACCCAGTACTTC. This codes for CSGMRGRQETQYF.

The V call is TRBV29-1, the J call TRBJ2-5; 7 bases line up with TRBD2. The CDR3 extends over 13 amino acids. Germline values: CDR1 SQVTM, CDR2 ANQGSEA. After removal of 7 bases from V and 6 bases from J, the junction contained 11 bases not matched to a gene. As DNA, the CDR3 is TGCAGCGGCCGAGGACTAGGTGGGCAGACCCAGTACTTC. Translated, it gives CSGRGLGGQTQYF.

The CDR3 nucleotides are TGCGCCAGCAGCCCCAGACAGGGGACTTCATCCTACGAGCAGTACTTC. This gives the protein CASSPRQGTSSYEQYF. The genes are TRBV5-1 and TRBJ2-7; TRBD1 matches 8 bases. The CDR3 is made up of 16 amino acids. V dropped 4 bases and J dropped 1; count of bases not matched to a gene: 10. CDR1 SGHRS and CDR2 YFSETQ come from the germline V gene. The full variable domain, its missing parts supplied by reference TRBV5-1 and TRBJ2-7, is KAGVTQTPRYLIKTRGQQVTLSCSPISGHRSVSWYQQTPGQGLQFLFEYFSETQRNKGNFPGRFSGRQFSNSRSEMNVSTLELGDSALYLCASSPRQGTSSYEQYFGPGTRLTVT.

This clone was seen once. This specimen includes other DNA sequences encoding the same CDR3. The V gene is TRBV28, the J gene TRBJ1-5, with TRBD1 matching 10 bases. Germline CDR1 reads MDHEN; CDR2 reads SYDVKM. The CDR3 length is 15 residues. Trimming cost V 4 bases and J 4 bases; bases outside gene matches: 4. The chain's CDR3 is CASSSPGQGNQPQHF. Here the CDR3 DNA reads TGTGCCAGCAGTTCTCCGGGACAGGGGAATCAGCCCCAGCATTTT.

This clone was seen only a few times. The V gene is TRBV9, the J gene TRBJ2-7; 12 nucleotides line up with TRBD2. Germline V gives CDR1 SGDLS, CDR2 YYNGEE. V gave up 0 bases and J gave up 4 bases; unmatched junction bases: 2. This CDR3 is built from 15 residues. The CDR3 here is CASSVGTSGIYEQYF. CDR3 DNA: TGTGCCAGCAGCGTAGGGACTAGCGGGATATACGAGCAGTACTTC.

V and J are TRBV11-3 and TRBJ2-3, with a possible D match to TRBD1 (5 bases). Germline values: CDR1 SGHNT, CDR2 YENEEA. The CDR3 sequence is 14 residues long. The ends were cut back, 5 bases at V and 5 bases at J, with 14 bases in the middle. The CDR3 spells CASSAQGLKDTQYF. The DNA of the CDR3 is TGTGCCAGCAGCGCGCAGGGCCTAAAAGATACGCAGTATTTT. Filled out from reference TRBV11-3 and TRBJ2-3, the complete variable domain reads EAGVVQSPRYKIIEKKQPVAFWCNPISGHNTLYWYLQNLGQGPELLIRYENEEAVDDSQLPKDRFSAERLKGVDSTLKIQPAELGDSAVYLCASSAQGLKDTQYFGPGTRLTVL.

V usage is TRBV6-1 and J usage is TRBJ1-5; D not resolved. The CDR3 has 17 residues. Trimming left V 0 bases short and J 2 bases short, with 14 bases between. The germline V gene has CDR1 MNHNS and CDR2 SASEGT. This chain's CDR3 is CASSEALLGWGNQPQHF. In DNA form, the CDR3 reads TGTGCCAGCAGTGAAGCGCTGCTCGGGTGGGGCAATCAGCCCCAGCATTTT.

CDR3 in amino acids: CASSLTAMRGNTEAFF. The CDR3 coding sequence is TGTGCCAGCAGTTTGACAGCCATGCGGGGCAACACTGAAGCTTTCTTT. V is TRBV27 and J is TRBJ1-1; tentatively, D is TRBD1 (5 bases). Trimming took 3 bases from V and 2 from J, leaving 16 bases between them. Germline V CDR1 and CDR2: MNHEY, SMNVEV (reference sequence). The CDR3 has 16 residues.

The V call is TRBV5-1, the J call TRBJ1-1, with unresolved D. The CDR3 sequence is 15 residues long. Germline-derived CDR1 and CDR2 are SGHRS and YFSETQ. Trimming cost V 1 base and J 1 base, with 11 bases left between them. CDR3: CASSLLGQENTEAFF. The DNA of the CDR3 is TGCGCCAGCAGCTTGTTGGGTCAGGAGAACACTGAAGCTTTCTTT. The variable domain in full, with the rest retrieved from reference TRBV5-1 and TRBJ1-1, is KAGVTQTPRYLIKTRGQQVTLSCSPISGHRSVSWYQQTPGQGLQFLFEYFSETQRNKGNFPGRFSGRQFSNSRSEMNVSTLELGDSALYLCASSLLGQENTEAFFGQGTRLTVV.

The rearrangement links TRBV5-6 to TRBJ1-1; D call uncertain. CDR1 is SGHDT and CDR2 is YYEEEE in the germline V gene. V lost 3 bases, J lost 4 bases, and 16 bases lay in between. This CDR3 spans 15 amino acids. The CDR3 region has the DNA TGTGCCAGCAGCTCGGACTGGGCCGCGGGCACTGAAGCTTTCTTT. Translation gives CASSSDWAAGTEAFF.

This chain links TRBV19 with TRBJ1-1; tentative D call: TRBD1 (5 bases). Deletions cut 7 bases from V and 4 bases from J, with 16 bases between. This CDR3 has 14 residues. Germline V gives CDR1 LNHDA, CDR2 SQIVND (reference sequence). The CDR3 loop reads CASTPGGYGTEAFF. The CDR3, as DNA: TGTGCCAGTACCCCCGGGGGATATGGCACTGAAGCTTTCTTT.

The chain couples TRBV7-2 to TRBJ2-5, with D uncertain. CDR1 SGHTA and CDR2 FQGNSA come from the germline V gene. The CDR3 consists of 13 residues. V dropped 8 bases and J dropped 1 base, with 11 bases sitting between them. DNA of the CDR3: TGTGCCAGCCGTGAGCGCCTCCAAGAGACCCAGTACTTC. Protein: CASRERLQETQYF.